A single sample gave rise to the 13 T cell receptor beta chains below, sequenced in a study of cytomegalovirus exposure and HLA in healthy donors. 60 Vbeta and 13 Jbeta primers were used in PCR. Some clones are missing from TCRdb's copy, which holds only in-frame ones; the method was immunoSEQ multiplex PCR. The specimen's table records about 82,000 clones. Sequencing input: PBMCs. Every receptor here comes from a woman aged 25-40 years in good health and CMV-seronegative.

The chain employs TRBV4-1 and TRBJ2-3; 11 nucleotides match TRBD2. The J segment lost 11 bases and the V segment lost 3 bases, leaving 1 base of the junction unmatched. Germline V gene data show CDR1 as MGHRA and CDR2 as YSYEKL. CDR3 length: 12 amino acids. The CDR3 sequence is CASSQTSGKQYF. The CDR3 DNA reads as TGCGCCAGCAGCCAGACTAGCGGGAAGCAGTATTTT.

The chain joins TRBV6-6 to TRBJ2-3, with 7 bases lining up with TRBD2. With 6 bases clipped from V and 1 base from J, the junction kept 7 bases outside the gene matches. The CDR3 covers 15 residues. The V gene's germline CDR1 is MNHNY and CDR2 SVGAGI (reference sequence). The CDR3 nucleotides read TGTGCCAGCAGCTGGGAGGGGAAGGGCACAGATACGCAGTATTTT. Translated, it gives CASSWEGKGTDTQYF.

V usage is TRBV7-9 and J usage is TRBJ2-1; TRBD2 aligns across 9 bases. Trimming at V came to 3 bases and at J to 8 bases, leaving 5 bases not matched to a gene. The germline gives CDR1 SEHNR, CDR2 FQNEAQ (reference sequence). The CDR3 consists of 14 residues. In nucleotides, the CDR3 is TGTGCCAGCAGCTTGACGCGGGAGGGGGATGAGCAGTTCTTC. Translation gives CASSLTREGDEQFF.

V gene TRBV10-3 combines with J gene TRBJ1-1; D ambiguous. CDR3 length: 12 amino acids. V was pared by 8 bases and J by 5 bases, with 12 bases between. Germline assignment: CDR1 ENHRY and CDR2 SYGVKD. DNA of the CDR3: TGTGCCATCGGGCGGGTTGGAACTGAAGCTTTCTTT. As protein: CAIGRVGTEAFF.

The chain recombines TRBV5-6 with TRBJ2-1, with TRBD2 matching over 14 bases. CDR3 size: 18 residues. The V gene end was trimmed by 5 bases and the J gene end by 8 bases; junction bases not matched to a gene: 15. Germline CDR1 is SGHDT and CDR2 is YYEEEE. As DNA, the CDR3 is TGTGCCAGCAGTAGACTAGCGGGGGGGCCATCGAACCGCGATGAGCAGTTCTTC. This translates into CASSRLAGGPSNRDEQFF.

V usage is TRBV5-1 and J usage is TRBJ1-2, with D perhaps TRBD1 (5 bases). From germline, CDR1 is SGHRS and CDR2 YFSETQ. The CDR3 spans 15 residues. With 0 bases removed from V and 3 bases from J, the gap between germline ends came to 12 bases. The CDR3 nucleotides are TGCGCCAGCAGCTTGGTCCCAGGGCCGGACTATGGCTACACCTTC. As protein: CASSLVPGPDYGYTF.

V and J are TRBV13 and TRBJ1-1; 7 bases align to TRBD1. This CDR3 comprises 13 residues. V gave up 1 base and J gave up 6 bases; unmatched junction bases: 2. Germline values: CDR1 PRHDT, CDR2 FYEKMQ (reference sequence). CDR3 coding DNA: TGTGCCAGCAGCTTAGTCAGGGGGTCTGAAGCTTTCTTT. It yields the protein CASSLVRGSEAFF.

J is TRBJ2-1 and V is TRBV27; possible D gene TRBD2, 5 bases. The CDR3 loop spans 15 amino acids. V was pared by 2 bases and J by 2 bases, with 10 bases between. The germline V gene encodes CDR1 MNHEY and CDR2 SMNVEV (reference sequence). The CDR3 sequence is CASSLGRKTYNEQFF. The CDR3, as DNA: TGTGCCAGCAGTTTAGGGAGAAAGACCTACAATGAGCAGTTCTTC.

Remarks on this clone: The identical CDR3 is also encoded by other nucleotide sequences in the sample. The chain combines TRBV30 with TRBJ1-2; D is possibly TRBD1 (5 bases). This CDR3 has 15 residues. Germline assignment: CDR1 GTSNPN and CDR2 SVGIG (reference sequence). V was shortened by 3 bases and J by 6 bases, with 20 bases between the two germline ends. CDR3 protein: CAWSSLPQGADGYTF. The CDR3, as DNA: TGTGCCTGGAGCTCCCTCCCCCAGGGTGCGGATGGCTACACCTTC.

The CDR3 sequence is CASSLEGATYGYTF. The CDR3 DNA reads TGTGCCAGCAGCTTAGAGGGGGCAACCTATGGCTACACCTTC. This chain uses TRBV7-9 with TRBJ1-2; TRBD1 matches 7 bases. The length of the CDR3 is 14 residues. With V trimmed by 1 base and J by 4 bases, 3 bases remained unmatched. Germline V gives CDR1 SEHNR, CDR2 FQNEAQ (reference sequence).

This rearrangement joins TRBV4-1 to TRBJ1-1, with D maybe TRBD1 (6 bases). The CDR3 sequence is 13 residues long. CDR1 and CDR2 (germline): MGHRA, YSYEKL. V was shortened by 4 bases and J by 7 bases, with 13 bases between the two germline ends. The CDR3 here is CASSPQGPSEAFF. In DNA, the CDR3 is TGCGCCAGCAGCCCACAGGGTCCTAGTGAAGCTTTCTTT.

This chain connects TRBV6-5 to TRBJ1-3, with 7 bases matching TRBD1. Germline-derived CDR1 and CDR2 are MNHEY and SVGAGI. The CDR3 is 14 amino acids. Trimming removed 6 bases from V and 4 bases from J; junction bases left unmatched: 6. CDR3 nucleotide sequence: TGTGCCAGCAGACCGGACAGGAGGGGAAACACCATATATTTT. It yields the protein CASRPDRRGNTIYF.

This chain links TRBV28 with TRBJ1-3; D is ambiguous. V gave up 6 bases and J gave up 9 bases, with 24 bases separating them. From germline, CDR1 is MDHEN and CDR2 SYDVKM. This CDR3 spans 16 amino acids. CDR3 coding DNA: TGTGCCAGCAGCGGAGAGGCGGCAGAATCTTTCAGCACCATATATTTT. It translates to CASSGEAAESFSTIYF.